Listed below are T cell receptor beta chains from one sample, sequenced in a study of PD-L1 blockade in urothelial cancer. Some clones are missing from TCRdb's copy, which holds only in-frame ones; the method was immunoSEQ multiplex PCR. The data hold some 65,000 clones, with roughly 79% observed a single time. The sample was PBMCs, taken around atezolizumab (anti-PD-L1) treatment. The receptor set was obtained from a man aged 70-80 years with urothelial cancer. Both conserved end residues are part of each CDR3. A D gene is named only where the DNA matches it firmly. Rows may omit the clone size; those that give it use once, few, many or a size class.

J | D | size | V | CDR3
TRBJ2-7 | TRBD2 | NA | TRBV5-1 | CASSLGTSGKTYEQYF
TRBJ2-4 | TRBD2 | NA | TRBV10-3 | CAISESITLAGEAKNIQYF
TRBJ1-2 | TRBD1 | NA | TRBV6-5 | CASRTGPQLGGYTF
TRBJ2-7 | NA | few | TRBV10-3 | CAIRPGQQSYEQYF
TRBJ2-1 | NA | NA | TRBV30 | CAWSARNEQFF
TRBJ2-1 | NA | NA | TRBV7-3 | CASSRGLYNEQFF
TRBJ1-2 | TRBD1 | NA | TRBV19 | CASSPTGTGYTF
TRBJ2-7 | TRBD2 | NA | TRBV19 | CASSTVAGPYEQYF
TRBJ1-2 | NA | NA | TRBV1 | CTSSQSGQANYGYTF
TRBJ2-7 | NA | NA | TRBV5-1 | CASSLVGDSLFEQYF
TRBJ1-2 | TRBD1 | NA | TRBV27 | CASSSLGGTGFSYTF
TRBJ2-2 | TRBD2 | NA | TRBV5-1 | CASSLGSGSTGELFF
TRBJ2-3 | TRBD2 | NA | TRBV11-2 | CASSHPGLAPPGDTQYF
TRBJ2-3 | NA | few | TRBV9 | CASSVQGAGTDTQYF
TRBJ2-1 | TRBD2 | NA | TRBV15 | CATSREPAGVNEQFF
TRBJ1-5 | NA | NA | TRBV6-1 | CASSELRVSNQPQHF
TRBJ1-2 | NA | few | TRBV28 | CASSLARVGGYTF
TRBJ2-1 | TRBD2 | few | TRBV19 | CASKAGGPYNEQFF
TRBJ2-7 | TRBD1 | NA | TRBV7-2 | CASSLQGATYEQYF
TRBJ2-1 | TRBD2 | NA | TRBV9 | CASSASGTSAYNEQFF
TRBJ2-2 | TRBD1 | NA | TRBV28 | CASSPQPGVRQGSNTGELFF
TRBJ2-7 | TRBD2 | NA | TRBV5-1 | CASSGSGGTYEQYF
TRBJ1-3 | TRBD1 | NA | TRBV5-1 | CASSLGQGTSGNTIYF
TRBJ2-4 | TRBD2 | NA | TRBV25-1 | CASSDRSGRAGKNIQYF
TRBJ1-5 | NA | NA | TRBV6-1 | CASSDPGHHPPQHF
TRBJ1-5 | NA | NA | TRBV19 | CASSIGPSPGRNQPQHF
TRBJ2-1 | NA | NA | TRBV5-8 | CASSLASNNEQFF
TRBJ2-7 | TRBD2 | once | TRBV19 | CASSFSGSPYEQYF
TRBJ1-5 | TRBD1 | once | TRBV6-6 | CASSRGASNQPQHF
TRBJ2-7 | NA | NA | TRBV5-1 | CASSDPGGPGEQYF
TRBJ2-1 | TRBD2 | once | TRBV5-1 | CASSRGRQAGGVGNEQFF
TRBJ1-1 | NA | NA | TRBV30 | CAWSGGRSINTEAFF
TRBJ2-5 | NA | once | TRBV5-1 | CASSLVSSEETQYF
TRBJ2-4 | NA | NA | TRBV5-6 | CASSVGGMDIQYF
TRBJ2-7 | TRBD1 | NA | TRBV27 | CASSPRTGNSEQYF
TRBJ2-3 | NA | few | TRBV5-1 | CASSSEPTGTDTQYF
TRBJ2-7 | TRBD2 | NA | TRBV7-9 | CASNPWGTSGSGEQYF
TRBJ1-1 | NA | NA | TRBV19 | CASSPTQNTEAFF
TRBJ2-2 | NA | NA | TRBV15 | CATSRGLGATGELFF
TRBJ2-7 | TRBD1 | NA | TRBV5-1 | CASSPNPGQGAYEQYF
TRBJ2-7 | NA | few | TRBV25-1 | CASRDSTYYEQYF
TRBJ2-5 | NA | NA | TRBV19 | CASSIGGEETQYF
TRBJ1-2 | NA | NA | TRBV29-1 | CSVARGRGGYTF
TRBJ2-2 | TRBD1 | NA | TRBV6-1 | CASRLGTGSGELFF
TRBJ2-3 | TRBD2 | NA | TRBV7-7 | CASSLGTSGTDTQYF
TRBJ2-7 | TRBD1 | NA | TRBV6-1 | CASNRGQGSSYEQYF
TRBJ1-5 | TRBD1 | once | TRBV5-6 | CASSQQGYQPQHF
TRBJ2-2 | NA | once | TRBV21-1 | CASSLAGRANTGELFF
TRBJ2-5 | NA | once | TRBV11-2 | CASSPGRGETQYF
TRBJ1-1 | NA | NA | TRBV19 | CASSVQGNTEAFF
TRBJ2-5 | NA | NA | TRBV10-3 | CAISESRTQYF
TRBJ1-2 | NA | once | TRBV30 | CAGSSQASSAYTF